This TCR beta chain was recorded in a study of blood T cell repertoires in COVID-19. Study background: The origin of the acute and convalescent COVID-19 samples was the United States, Italy and Spain. T cells, B-cell-depleted T cells, or PBMCs provided the cDNA or gDNA that served as material.

As originally analysed: Amplification of reference gene primers was used by the study to estimate nucleated cell counts. The table came from immunoSEQ multiplex PCR; TCRdb's copy has only in-frame clones and leaves some out. Clonal size and the V and J genes are those of that table, whereas D and trimming came from the DNA. The data show hundreds of thousands of clones, with around 88% seen just once and over 1.1% held by the top ten. This CDR3 contains 15 residues. Trimming at V came to 4 bases and at J to 5 bases, leaving 8 bases not matched to a gene. Germline assignment: CDR1 SGHNT and CDR2 YYREEE (reference sequence).

The V call is TRBV5-4, the J call TRBJ2-5; 10 bases map to TRBD1. Source material: peripheral blood. The TCR originated in a man older than 75 with acute or convalescent COVID-19. The CDR3 DNA follows: TGTGCCAGCAGCAGAGGGACAGGGGATGGGGAGACCCAGTACTTC. Protein sequence: CASSRGTGDGETQYF. Full variable domain (outside the CDR3, taken from reference TRBV5-4 and TRBJ2-5): ETGVTQSPTHLIKTRGQQVTLRCSSQSGHNTVSWYQQALGQGPQFIFQYYREEENGRGNFPPRFSGLQFPNYSSELNVNALELDDSALYLCASSRGTGDGETQYFGPGTRLLVL.